This TCR beta chain was observed in a study of blood T cell repertoires in COVID-19. Study-wide background: Some COVID-19 samples were acute and others convalescent; all came from the United States, Italy and Spain. PBMCs, B-cell-depleted T cells, or T cells provided the cDNA or gDNA that made up the material.

Study processing details: It was from reference gene primer amplification that nucleated cell counts were estimated. Produced via immunoSEQ multiplex PCR; TCRdb's table is partial and in-frame only. The D gene and trimming were derived from the DNA, and the V and J assignments and clone size from that table. The sample has about 160,000 clones, around 84% seen once; the top ten hold around 20%. Sequenced sample: peripheral blood. The TCR sequence derives from a woman of 80 years or more with acute or convalescent COVID-19.

CDR3 bases: TGTGCCAGCAGCCTTGGACAGGGGTGGGGCTACACCTTC. Its protein is CASSLGQGWGYTF. The V call is TRBV2, the J call TRBJ1-2, with 9 positions matching TRBD1. Germline V CDR1 and CDR2: SNHLY, FYNNEI. CDR3 length: 13 residues. Losses at the gene ends were 6 bases for V and 8 bases for J; bases not matched to a gene: 7.